The following is a TCR beta chain sequence with its context. The antigen is not known. Germline V gene data show CDR1 as MNHEY and CDR2 as SVGAGI. V gave up 7 bases and J gave up 5 bases; unmatched junction bases: 10. This CDR3 spans 14 amino acids. The data were taken from a study of OX40 agonist ivuxolimab in advanced cancers. As for the study in general: Those treated in dose escalation had hepatocellular carcinoma, melanoma, renal cell cancer or head and neck cancer. Findings and limits, study-wide: Researchers report that CD8+ T cells had, on average, more expanded clones than CD4+.

Sequenced by immunoSEQ multiplex PCR; TCRdb stores in-frame clones only, minus some. The sample lists some 60,000 clones, about nine tenths seen once, with around 1.8% in the top ten. The chain carries TRBV6-5 and TRBJ2-7; 8 nucleotides align to TRBD1. The input for sequencing was CD4+ or CD8+ T cells sorted from blood, taken in a trial of the OX40 agonist ivuxolimab. This clonotype originated in an adult with an advanced solid tumor such as melanoma, head and neck, liver or kidney cancer. CDR3 region: CASTGQGTIDEQYF. CDR3 DNA: TGTGCCAGCACCGGACAGGGTACGATCGACGAGCAGTACTTC.